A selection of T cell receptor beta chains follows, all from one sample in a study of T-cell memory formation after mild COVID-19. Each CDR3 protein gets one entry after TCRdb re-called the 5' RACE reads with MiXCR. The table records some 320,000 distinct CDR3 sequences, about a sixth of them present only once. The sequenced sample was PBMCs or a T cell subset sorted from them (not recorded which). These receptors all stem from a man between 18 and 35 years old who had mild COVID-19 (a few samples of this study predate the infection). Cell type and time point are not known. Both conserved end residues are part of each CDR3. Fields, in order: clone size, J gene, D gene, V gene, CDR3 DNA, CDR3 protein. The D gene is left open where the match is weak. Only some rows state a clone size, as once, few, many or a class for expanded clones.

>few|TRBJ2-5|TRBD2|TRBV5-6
TGTGCCAGCAGCTTCCCCGGGAGGGAGACCCAGTACTTC
CASSFPGRETQYF
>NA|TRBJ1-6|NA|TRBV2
TGTGCCAGCTGGGGGCGGTCGGCCCTCCACTTT
CASWGRSALHF
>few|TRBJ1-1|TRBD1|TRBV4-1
TGCGCCAGCAGCCCGGGACAGGGGCCGAACACTGAAGCTTTCTTT
CASSPGQGPNTEAFF
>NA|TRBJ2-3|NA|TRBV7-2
TGTGCCAGCAGCTTCGGGGTTCGGGGCACAGATACGCAGTATTTT
CASSFGVRGTDTQYF
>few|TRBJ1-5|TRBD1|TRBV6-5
TGTGCCAGCAGCCTCCACAGGGGTCGGCCTCAGCCCCAGCATTTT
CASSLHRGRPQPQHF
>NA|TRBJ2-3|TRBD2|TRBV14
TGTGCCAGCAGCCACCTCCCGGGACTAGCGACTAGCACAGATACGCAGTATTTT
CASSHLPGLATSTDTQYF
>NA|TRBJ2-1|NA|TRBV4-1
TGCGCCAGCAGCCAAAAAAGTATACATGGGAATGAGCAGTTCTTC
CASSQKSIHGNEQFF
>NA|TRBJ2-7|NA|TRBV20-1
TGCAGTGCTTCAGAGGGGGGGATCGAGCAGTACTTC
CSASEGGIEQYF
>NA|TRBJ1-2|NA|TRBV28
TGTGCCAGCAGTCCCCCTGGACAGTCCAATGGCTACACCTTC
CASSPPGQSNGYTF
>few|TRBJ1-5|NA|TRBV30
TGTGCCTGGAGTGTTGGTAATGGGGATCAGCCCCAGCATTTT
CAWSVGNGDQPQHF
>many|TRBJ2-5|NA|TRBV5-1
TGCGCCAGCAGTGAAATTGGAGGGGAGACCCAGTACTTC
CASSEIGGETQYF
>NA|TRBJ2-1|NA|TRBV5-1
TGCGCCAGCAGCTTCCCCCCCGGCGGAAGCTCCTACAATGAGCAGTTCTTC
CASSFPPGGSSYNEQFF
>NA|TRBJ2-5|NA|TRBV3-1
TGTGCCAGCAGCCAAGATTTCCGGACCCAGTACTTC
CASSQDFRTQYF
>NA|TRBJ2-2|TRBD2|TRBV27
TGTGCCAGCAGTGCTAGCGGGGGGGTAACCGGGGAGCTGTTTTTT
CASSASGGVTGELFF
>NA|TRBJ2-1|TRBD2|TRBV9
TGTGCCAGCAGCGGACTAGCGGGGCAGTTCTTC
CASSGLAGQFF
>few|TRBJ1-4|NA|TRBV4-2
TGTGCCAGCAGCCGGGTAGGACAGTCGAAAGAAAAACTGTTTTTT
CASSRVGQSKEKLFF
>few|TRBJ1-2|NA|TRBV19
TGTGCCAGTAAACAGGGCGCCTATGGCTACACCTTC
CASKQGAYGYTF
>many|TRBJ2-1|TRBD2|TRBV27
TGTGCCAGCAGTCCACGGACTAGCGGGGTAGAGTTCTTC
CASSPRTSGVEFF
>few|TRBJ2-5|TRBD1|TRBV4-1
TGCGCCAGCAGCCAAGCGGGGACAGGGCCCTCAGGGTGGACCCAGTACTTC
CASSQAGTGPSGWTQYF
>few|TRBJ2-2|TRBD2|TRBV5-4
TGTGCCAGCAGCTTGGAGCCAGCGGGGTGGACCGGGGAGCTGTTTTTT
CASSLEPAGWTGELFF